The next 14 T cell receptor beta chains were all read from a single sample in a study of OX40 agonist ivuxolimab in advanced cancers. Method: immunoSEQ multiplex PCR; TCRdb's copy keeps in-frame clones and lacks some. Here the sample spans tens of thousands of clones, about 90% being singletons. Sequenced material: CD4+ or CD8+ T cells sorted from blood, taken in a trial of the OX40 agonist ivuxolimab. The receptors originated from an adult with an advanced solid tumor such as melanoma, head and neck, liver or kidney cancer.

The chain joins TRBV2 to TRBJ1-5; a weak D match, TRBD1 (6 bases). Germline V gene lookup returns CDR1 SNHLY and CDR2 FYNNEI. This CDR3 comprises 14 residues. V was cut by 6 bases and J by 6 bases, with 15 bases left in between. The CDR3, as DNA: TGTGCCAGCAGGGAAACAGGGAATATTCAGCCCCAGCATTTT. It is translated as CASRETGNIQPQHF.

The rearrangement uses TRBV15 and TRBJ2-3; D is possibly TRBD1 (5 bases). This CDR3 has 17 amino acids. The V end lost 6 bases, the J end lost 11 bases, and 30 bases lay between the germline ends. The germline V gene has CDR1 LNHNV and CDR2 YYDKDF (reference sequence). In DNA form, the CDR3 reads TGTGCCACCAGTCCCCACGTGTCAGACAGCCGCGACAGTCTGCAGTATTTT. Translation gives CATSPHVSDSRDSLQYF.

CDR3 in DNA: TGTGCCAGCAGCTTACTTAGCGGAGCCTACGAGCAGTACTTC. The encoded protein is CASSLLSGAYEQYF. The chain recombines TRBV7-9 with TRBJ2-7, with D possibly being TRBD2 (6 bases). The CDR3 has 14 residues. CDR1 is SEHNR and CDR2 is FQNEAQ in the germline V gene (reference sequence). V gave up 2 bases and J gave up 2 bases, with 10 bases separating them.

This clone showed up just once. J is TRBJ1-2 and V is TRBV12-5; D unclear. The V gene lost 7 bases and the J gene lost 6 bases, with 21 bases spanning the gap. CDR3 length: 15 residues. The germline CDR1 and CDR2 sequences are LGHNT and FRNRAP. CDR3 region: CASAHNLGERHGYTF. The CDR3 region has the DNA TGTGCTAGTGCCCATAACCTCGGGGAAAGGCATGGCTACACCTTC. Full variable domain (remainder filled in from reference TRBV12-5 and TRBJ1-2): DARVTQTPRHKVTEMGQEVTMRCQPILGHNTVFWYRQTMMQGLELLAYFRNRAPLDDSGMPKDRFSAEMPDATLATLKIQPSEPRDSAVYFCASAHNLGERHGYTFGSGTRLTVV.

This clone was found once. V is TRBV5-6 and J is TRBJ1-6; D ambiguous. This CDR3 contains 16 residues. V was trimmed by 0 bases and J by 7 bases, leaving 14 bases between them. Germline CDR1 reads SGHDT; CDR2 reads YYEEEE. CDR3 in DNA: TGTGCCAGCAGCTTGGAGCTAGCAAGCGGGAATTCACCCCTCCACTTT. This translates into CASSLELASGNSPLHF.

This clone has only a few counts. The chain uses TRBV4-3 and TRBJ2-4, with unresolved D. Germline assignment: CDR1 LGHNA and CDR2 YSLEER. This CDR3 has 17 amino acids. V lost 0 bases to trimming and J lost 4 bases, with 16 bases between them. CDR3 in amino acids: CASSQDLLTDVKNIQYF. CDR3 in DNA: TGCGCCAGCAGCCAAGATCTTTTAACCGACGTGAAAAACATTCAGTACTTC.

This clone was recorded a few times. This chain's CDR3 is CASSPSTDTQYF. The CDR3 region has the DNA TGTGCCAGCTCACCTAGCACAGATACGCAGTATTTT. The rearrangement uses TRBV18 and TRBJ2-3; no firm D call. The CDR3 covers 12 residues. Between the trimmed V and J ends, which lost 3 bases and 0 bases, there was a span of 1 base. Germline V gives CDR1 KGHSH, CDR2 LQKENI.

V usage is TRBV7-2 and J usage is TRBJ2-2; 9 bases align to TRBD1. CDR1 SGHTA and CDR2 FQGNSA come from the germline V gene. J gave up 5 bases and V 4 bases, and 11 bases lay outside the gene matches. The CDR3 has 17 amino acids. CDR3 in DNA: TGTGCCAGCAGCTACGACAGGGGGATGGGTTTTACCGGGGAGCTGTTTTTT. Translation: CASSYDRGMGFTGELFF. Drawing the rest from reference TRBV7-2 and TRBJ2-2, the complete variable domain is GAGVSQSPSNKVTEKGKDVELRCDPISGHTALYWYRQSLGQGLEFLIYFQGNSAPDKSGLPSDRFSAERTGGSVSTLTIQRTQQEDSAVYLCASSYDRGMGFTGELFFGEGSRLTVL.

The V call is TRBV6-5, the J call TRBJ1-6; D not resolved. The CDR3 has 14 residues. Germline CDR1 and CDR2: MNHEY and SVGAGI. The germline V and J ends were trimmed by 6 bases and 7 bases, with 13 bases remaining between them. In nucleotides, the CDR3 is TGTGCCAGCAGAGTCCAGGACGGGAATTCACCCCTCCACTTT. It translates to CASRVQDGNSPLHF.

V gene TRBV5-5 combines with J gene TRBJ2-3, with unresolved D. Germline V CDR1 and CDR2: SGHKS, YYEKEE (reference sequence). V shed 3 bases and J shed 8 bases, with 10 bases lying between them. The CDR3 is made up of 12 amino acids. Here the CDR3 DNA reads TGTGCCAGCAGCTACCCGCCAGTTACGCAGTATTTT. Protein sequence: CASSYPPVTQYF.

The chain links TRBV5-4 to TRBJ1-5, with a weak D call TRBD1 (5 bases). Germline lookup yields CDR1 SGHNT and CDR2 YYREEE (reference sequence). V dropped 4 bases and J dropped 7 bases, with 12 bases sitting between them. CDR3 length: 13 amino acids. The CDR3 is CASSPGLRQPQHF. Here the CDR3 DNA reads TGTGCCAGCAGCCCAGGGTTGCGGCAGCCCCAGCATTTT.

The V and J genes are TRBV28 and TRBJ2-3; possible D gene TRBD2, 6 bases. There are 15 residues in the CDR3. V was shortened by 4 bases and J by 1 base, with 12 bases between the two germline ends. The germline CDR1 and CDR2 sequences are MDHEN and SYDVKM. The chain's CDR3 is CASSSLPGGTDTQYF. The CDR3 coding sequence is TGTGCCAGCAGTTCTCTCCCGGGGGGCACAGATACGCAGTATTTT.

The chain carries TRBV14 and TRBJ2-1; D unclear. From germline, CDR1 is SGHDN and CDR2 FVKESK. This CDR3 comprises 13 residues. Trimming cost V 0 bases and J 4 bases, with 4 bases left between them. The CDR3 loop is CASSQDPYNEQFF. The CDR3 nucleotides read TGTGCCAGCAGCCAAGACCCATACAATGAGCAGTTCTTC.

This chain joins TRBV11-2 and TRBJ1-3; maybe TRBD1 (5 bases). The CDR3 is 17 residues long. Trimming stripped 1 base from V and 0 bases from J, with 13 bases between. From germline, CDR1 is SGHAT and CDR2 FQNNGV. This chain's CDR3 is CASSLGPGNFSGNTIYF. The DNA for the CDR3 is TGTGCCAGCAGCTTAGGTCCAGGGAACTTCTCTGGAAACACCATATATTTT.